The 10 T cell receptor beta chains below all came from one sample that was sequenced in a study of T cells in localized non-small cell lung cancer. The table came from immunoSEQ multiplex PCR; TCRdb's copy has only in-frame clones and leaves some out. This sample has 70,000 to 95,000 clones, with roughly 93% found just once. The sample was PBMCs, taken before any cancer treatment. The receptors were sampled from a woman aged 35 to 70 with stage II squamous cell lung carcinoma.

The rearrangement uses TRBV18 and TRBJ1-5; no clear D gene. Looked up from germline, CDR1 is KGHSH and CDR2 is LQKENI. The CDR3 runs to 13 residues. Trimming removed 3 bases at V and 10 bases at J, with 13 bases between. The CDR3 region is CASSPPFGGPQHF. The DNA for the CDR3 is TGTGCCAGCTCACCCCCTTTCGGAGGACCCCAGCATTTT.

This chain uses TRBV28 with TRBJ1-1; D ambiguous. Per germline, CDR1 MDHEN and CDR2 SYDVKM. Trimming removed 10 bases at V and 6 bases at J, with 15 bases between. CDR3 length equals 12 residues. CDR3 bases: TGTGCCACATTTCCGGGGAGGGCTGAAGCTTTCTTT. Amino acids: CATFPGRAEAFF.

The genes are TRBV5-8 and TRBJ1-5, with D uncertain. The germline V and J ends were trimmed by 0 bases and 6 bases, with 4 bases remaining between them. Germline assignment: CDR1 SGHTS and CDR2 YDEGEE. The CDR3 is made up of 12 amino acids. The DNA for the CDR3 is TGTGCCAGCAGCTTGGAGGTTCAGCCCCAGCATTTT. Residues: CASSLEVQPQHF.

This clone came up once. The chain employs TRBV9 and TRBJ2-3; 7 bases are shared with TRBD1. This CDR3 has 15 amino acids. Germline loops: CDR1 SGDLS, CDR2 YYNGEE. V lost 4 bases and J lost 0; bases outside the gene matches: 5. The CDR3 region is CASSPGGHSTDTQYF. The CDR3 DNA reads TGTGCCAGCAGCCCAGGGGGACACAGCACAGATACGCAGTATTTT.

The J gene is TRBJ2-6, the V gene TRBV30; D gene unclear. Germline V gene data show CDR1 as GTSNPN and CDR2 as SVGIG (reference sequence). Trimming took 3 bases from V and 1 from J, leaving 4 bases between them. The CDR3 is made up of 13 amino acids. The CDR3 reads CAWSASGANVLTF. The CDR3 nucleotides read TGTGCCTGGAGCGCATCTGGGGCCAACGTCCTGACTTTC.

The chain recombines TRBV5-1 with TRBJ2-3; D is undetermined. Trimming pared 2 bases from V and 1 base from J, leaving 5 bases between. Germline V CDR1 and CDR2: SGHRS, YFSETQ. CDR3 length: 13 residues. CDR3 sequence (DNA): TGCGCCAGCAGCTTAGGCGGCACAGATACGCAGTATTTT. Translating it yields CASSLGGTDTQYF.

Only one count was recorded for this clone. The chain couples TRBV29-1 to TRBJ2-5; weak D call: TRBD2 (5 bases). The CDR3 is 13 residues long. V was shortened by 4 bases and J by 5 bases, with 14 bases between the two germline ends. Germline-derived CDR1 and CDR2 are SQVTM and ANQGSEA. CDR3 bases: TGCAGCGTTGGCCTAGCTGCTAAGGAGACCCAGTACTTC. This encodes CSVGLAAKETQYF.

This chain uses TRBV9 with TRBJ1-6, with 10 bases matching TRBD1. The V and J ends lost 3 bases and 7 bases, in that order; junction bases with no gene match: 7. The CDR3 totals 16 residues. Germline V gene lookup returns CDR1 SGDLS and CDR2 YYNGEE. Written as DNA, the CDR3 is TGTGCCAGCAGCGAAGGGACAGGGGTTCGCAATTCACCCCTCCACTTT. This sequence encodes CASSEGTGVRNSPLHF.

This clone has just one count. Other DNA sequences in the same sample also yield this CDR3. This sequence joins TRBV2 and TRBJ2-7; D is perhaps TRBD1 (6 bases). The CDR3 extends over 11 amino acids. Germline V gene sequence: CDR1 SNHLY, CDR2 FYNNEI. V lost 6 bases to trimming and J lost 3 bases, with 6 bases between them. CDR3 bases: TGTGCCAGCAGGGACAGCTACGAGCAGTACTTC. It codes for CASRDSYEQYF.

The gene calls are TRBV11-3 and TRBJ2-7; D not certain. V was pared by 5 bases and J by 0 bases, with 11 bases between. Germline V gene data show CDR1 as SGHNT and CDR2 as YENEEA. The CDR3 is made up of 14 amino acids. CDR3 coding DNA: TGTGCCAGCAGCCCGGACGGAGCCTCCTACGAGCAGTACTTC. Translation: CASSPDGASYEQYF.